Reported below is one T cell receptor beta chain. This clone appeared many times. Its antigen target is currently unknown. Per-base qualities were not stored, and no clone one base away is much larger. This sample is drawn from a study of metastatic and nonmetastatic thyroid tumors (dated by TCRdb to 2018 to 2021). In the study overall: The researchers compared repertoires between peripheral blood samples and tumor or nodule tissue samples from patients with malignant or benign thyroid disease. Broader findings and caveats from the paper: In both blood and tumor samples, TCR beta diversity was reported to be significantly higher in malignant tumors than in benign nodules.

None of the patients had been given any treatment before thyroid surgery. Using T-cell receptor beta sequencing, the study looked back at clinical samples from patients collected from the early 2010s to the late 2010s. The library was made by PCR. Sequencer: Illumina HiSeq 4000. High-throughput sequencing was used to profile the TCR beta-chain CDR3 region of each patient. The source study handled its data this way. The researchers built a classifier to tell apart papillary thyroid cancer patients with distant metastasis, based on CDR3 differences among clinicopathological groups. The Shannon index was used to measure repertoire diversity, and the Morisita-Horn index was used to measure how similar tumor and blood repertoires were. The public reads were run again by TCRdb, first through fastp at Q25 and then through MiXCR, and only productive beta chains were kept. TCRdb, rather than the study authors, made the V and J calls. The sample table shows over 25,000 clones, and 4% to 5% are seen once. The ten largest clones add up to roughly 21% of the sample.

The CDR3 runs 14 amino acids, cysteine and phenylalanine included. Only the CDR3 DNA is retained, 42 bases long and in frame from the first base. CDR1 SNHLY and CDR2 FYNNEI were looked up in the germline V gene. The germline V and J ends show losses of 5 bases and 6 bases respectively, and no gene match explains 1 base of the junction. Recombination connected TRBV2 to TRBJ2-1; the junction holds 13 bases that match TRBD2. The sample consisted of blood. The clonotype originates from a female donor with papillary thyroid cancer or a benign thyroid nodule (not recorded which). Some clones in this sample may be carry-over from other donors' samples. The nucleotide sequence is TGTGCCAGCAGTTGGACTAGCGGGAGCAATGAGCAGTTCTTC. Its translation reads: CASSWTSGSNEQFF.